Listed below are T cell receptor beta chains from one sample, sequenced in a study of human versus mouse CDR3 diversity and MHC coevolution. TCRdb's table, derived via immunoSEQ multiplex PCR, lists solely in-frame clones and lacks some. The sample holds 86,000 or so clones, just under 95% seen once. Sequenced input: naive CD4+ T cells from blood. The receptors stem from a person aged 25 to 69 in good health. CDR3s include the opening cysteine and the closing phenylalanine or tryptophan. Fields, in order: J gene, clone size, V gene, D gene, CDR3 length, CDR3 protein, CDR3 DNA. The D gene is left open where the match is weak. Part of the rows lack a size; the others show once, few, many or a class for expanded clones.

>TRBJ1-1|-|TRBV28|-|14
CASSLTGTYTEAFF
TGTGCCAGCAGTTTAACGGGTACCTACACTGAAGCTTTCTTT
>TRBJ1-5|-|TRBV30|-|13
CAWSVREVQPQHF
TGTGCCTGGAGTGTTAGGGAGGTTCAGCCCCAGCATTTT
>TRBJ2-7|-|TRBV7-2|-|14
CASSPTRKVYEQYF
TGTGCCAGCAGCCCGACACGAAAGGTCTACGAGCAGTACTTC
>TRBJ1-5|-|TRBV25-1|-|14
CASSASTGVGPQHF
TGTGCCAGCAGTGCCTCGACAGGCGTGGGGCCCCAGCATTTT
>TRBJ2-7|-|TRBV10-3|TRBD2|15
CAISELTGGPVEQYF
TGTGCCATCAGTGAGTTAACGGGAGGGCCGGTCGAGCAGTACTTC
>TRBJ1-2|-|TRBV28|-|15
CASSGRDSWSKGYTF
TGTGCCAGCAGTGGCCGGGACTCCTGGTCCAAGGGCTACACCTTC
>TRBJ1-2|-|TRBV30|TRBD1|11
CAWGQGYGYTF
TGTGCCTGGGGACAGGGCTATGGCTACACCTTC
>TRBJ2-1|-|TRBV7-8|TRBD2|20
CASSRRPASGGALDYNEQFF
TGTGCCAGCAGCCGCCGACCGGCTAGCGGGGGGGCTCTCGACTACAATGAGCAGTTCTTC
>TRBJ1-3|-|TRBV19|TRBD1|15
CASTPDRGYGNTIYF
TGTGCCAGTACTCCGGACAGGGGGTACGGAAACACCATATATTTT
>TRBJ2-3|-|TRBV5-1|-|16
CASSLQGRKGADTQYF
TGCGCCAGCAGCCTCCAGGGGCGTAAGGGGGCAGATACGCAGTATTTT
>TRBJ1-1|-|TRBV19|-|14
CASSIDQGGTEAFF
TGTGCCAGTAGTATAGATCAAGGAGGGACTGAAGCTTTCTTT
>TRBJ2-2|once|TRBV30|TRBD2|16
CAWSVRPAGGTGELFF
TGTGCCTGGAGTGTAAGGCCCGCGGGGGGCACCGGGGAGCTGTTTTTT
>TRBJ1-2|-|TRBV11-2|-|18
CASSLTGPRAQGNYGYTF
TGTGCCAGCAGCTTAACGGGACCAAGGGCTCAGGGGAACTATGGCTACACCTTC
>TRBJ2-2|-|TRBV5-4|-|15
CASSLAGANTGELFF
TGTGCCAGCAGCTTAGCAGGGGCCAACACCGGGGAGCTGTTTTTT
>TRBJ1-4|-|TRBV5-6|TRBD1|15
CASSLVRQGGEKLFF
TGTGCCAGCAGCTTGGTTCGTCAGGGGGGAGAAAAACTGTTTTTT
>TRBJ1-2|-|TRBV4-2|TRBD1|16
CASSQAGTGRDYGYTF
TGTGCCAGCAGCCAAGCTGGGACAGGGCGGGACTATGGCTACACCTTC
>TRBJ1-3|few|TRBV6-1|-|13
CASSEGRGNTIYF
TGTGCCAGCAGTGAGGGCCGCGGAAACACCATATATTTT
>TRBJ2-6|once|TRBV4-1|TRBD2|19
CASSPWTSGRGSGANVLTF
TGCGCCAGCAGCCCCTGGACTAGCGGGAGAGGGTCTGGGGCCAACGTCCTGACTTTC
>TRBJ2-7|-|TRBV9|-|14
CASSARDRSYEQYF
TGTGCCAGCAGCGCCCGAGACAGGTCCTACGAGCAGTACTTC
>TRBJ2-3|-|TRBV30|TRBD1|13
CACSDRSQMAQYF
TGTGCCTGTTCGGACAGGTCCCAGATGGCGCAGTATTTT
>TRBJ1-2|-|TRBV7-2|TRBD1|14
CASSFGQGDYGYTF
TGTGCCAGCAGCTTTGGACAGGGAGACTATGGCTACACCTTC
>TRBJ2-7|-|TRBV18|-|14
CASSARTGNYEQYF
TGTGCCAGCTCCGCCCGGACGGGAAACTACGAGCAGTACTTC
>TRBJ2-7|-|TRBV6-6|-|12
CASAGGSYEQYF
TGTGCCAGCGCGGGCGGTTCCTACGAGCAGTACTTC
>TRBJ1-1|-|TRBV7-2|TRBD1|14
CASSLRQGASEAFF
TGTGCCAGCAGCTTAAGACAGGGGGCAAGTGAAGCTTTCTTT
>TRBJ1-1|-|TRBV12-5|-|11
CASGFFPEAFF
TGTGCTAGTGGTTTCTTCCCTGAAGCTTTCTTT
>TRBJ1-1|-|TRBV5-1|TRBD1|15
CASSLGGQFNTEAFF
TGCGCCAGCAGCTTGGGGGGACAGTTTAACACTGAAGCTTTCTTT
>TRBJ2-7|-|TRBV7-3|TRBD2|15
CASSPSGLVIDEQYF
TGTGCCAGCAGCCCATCGGGACTAGTAATCGACGAGCAGTACTTC
>TRBJ1-1|-|TRBV28|-|13
CASSRVMNTEAFF
TGTGCCAGCTCGAGGGTCATGAACACTGAAGCTTTCTTT
>TRBJ1-4|-|TRBV5-8|TRBD1|16
CASSPGHQGGNEKLFF
TGTGCCAGCAGCCCGGGACACCAGGGGGGTAATGAAAAACTGTTTTTT
>TRBJ1-1|-|TRBV4-3|TRBD1|15
CASSSTYRGRTEAFF
TGCGCCAGCAGCTCGACCTACAGGGGAAGGACTGAAGCTTTCTTT
>TRBJ2-7|-|TRBV7-2|-|15
CASNAQGSIAHEQYF
TGTGCCAGCAACGCCCAGGGGAGTATCGCGCACGAGCAGTACTTC
>TRBJ1-3|few|TRBV19|TRBD1|20
CASSTRQGKTAFPSGNTIYF
TGTGCCAGTAGTACGCGACAGGGGAAGACGGCATTTCCCTCTGGAAACACCATATATTTT
>TRBJ2-4|once|TRBV19|-|16
CASSPTGTGAKNIQYF
TGTGCCAGTAGTCCCACAGGCACAGGGGCCAAAAACATTCAGTACTTC
>TRBJ2-3|-|TRBV5-1|TRBD2|20
CASSLRPPGLAGGPGDTQYF
TGCGCCAGCAGCTTAAGGCCGCCCGGACTAGCGGGGGGGCCGGGGGATACGCAGTATTTT
>TRBJ2-5|-|TRBV6-5|-|15
CASSFEKGGLETQYF
TGTGCCAGCAGTTTTGAGAAAGGAGGGTTAGAGACCCAGTACTTC
>TRBJ2-2|-|TRBV7-3|-|14
CASSLISGSGELFF
TGTGCCAGCAGCTTAATATCCGGGTCCGGGGAGCTGTTTTTT
>TRBJ2-1|few|TRBV7-2|-|15
CASFYRDKGYNEQFF
TGTGCCAGCTTCTACCGGGACAAAGGATACAATGAGCAGTTCTTC
>TRBJ2-7|-|TRBV7-9|TRBD1|15
CASSSRPGTGNEQYF
TGTGCCAGCAGCTCCCGTCCCGGGACAGGGAACGAGCAGTACTTC
>TRBJ1-1|-|TRBV18|-|14
CASSPGQVVTEAFF
TGTGCCAGCTCACCGGGGCAGGTTGTCACTGAAGCTTTCTTT
>TRBJ1-1|-|TRBV19|-|15
CASSTTTRMNTEAFF
TGTGCCAGTAGTACTACGACACGAATGAACACTGAAGCTTTCTTT
>TRBJ2-1|-|TRBV5-6|-|14
CASSLAREWNEQFF
TGTGCCAGCAGCTTGGCCAGGGAATGGAATGAGCAGTTCTTC
>TRBJ2-5|-|TRBV5-6|-|17
CASSWAIPQRRQETQYF
TGTGCCAGCAGCTGGGCTATTCCACAGAGACGGCAAGAGACCCAGTACTTC
>TRBJ1-5|once|TRBV10-3|-|16
CAISESGVNSNQPQHF
TGTGCCATCAGTGAGTCTGGAGTAAATAGCAATCAGCCCCAGCATTTT
>TRBJ1-1|-|TRBV11-2|-|15
CASSPVVDPGTEAFF
TGTGCCAGCAGCCCGGTGGTTGACCCGGGCACTGAAGCTTTCTTT
>TRBJ2-7|-|TRBV7-9|-|15
CASSLVSGRVGEQYF
TGTGCCAGCAGCTTAGTCAGTGGCAGGGTGGGCGAGCAGTACTTC
>TRBJ2-5|-|TRBV7-3|-|14
CASSKDSSQETQYF
TGTGCCAGCAGTAAGGACAGCAGTCAAGAGACCCAGTACTTC
>TRBJ1-1|-|TRBV27|-|13
CASSLSVYRVAFF
TGTGCCAGCAGTTTATCGGTGTACAGGGTTGCTTTCTTT
>TRBJ2-2|-|TRBV7-3|TRBD1|13
CASRGQFTGELFF
TGTGCCAGCAGGGGACAGTTCACCGGGGAGCTGTTTTTT
>TRBJ2-7|-|TRBV19|TRBD1|15
CASSSGTGGSYEQYF
TGTGCCAGTAGTTCGGGGACAGGGGGATCCTACGAGCAGTACTTC
>TRBJ1-2|-|TRBV5-4|TRBD1|12
CASSRTGDGYTF
TGTGCCAGCAGCCGGACAGGGGATGGCTACACCTTC